These T cell receptor beta chains were read from a single sample in a study of OX40 agonist ivuxolimab in advanced cancers. The method was immunoSEQ multiplex PCR; TCRdb's version includes in-frame clones alone and lacks a portion of them. The sample has about 85,000 clones; 87% are singletons. Sequencing was performed on CD4+ or CD8+ T cells sorted from blood, taken in a trial of the OX40 agonist ivuxolimab. These receptors were obtained from an adult with an advanced solid tumor such as melanoma, head and neck, liver or kidney cancer. Each CDR3 is given with its conserved first and last residue. The order of the fields is V gene, D gene, J gene, clone size, CDR3 DNA, CDR3 protein. The D gene is left open where the match is weak. Only some rows state a clone size, as once, few, many or a class for expanded clones.

>TRBV6-5|-|TRBJ2-5|once
TGTGCCAGCAGCCACAACGACAGGCAAGAGACCCAGTACTTC
CASSHNDRQETQYF
>TRBV10-1|-|TRBJ2-1|-
TGCGCCAGCAGCTATTTGCTCGGCAAGAATGAGCAGTTCTTC
CASSYLLGKNEQFF
>TRBV21-1|-|TRBJ1-2|-
TGTGCCAGCACCAGACCGGGGAGCGACTATGGCTACACCTTC
CASTRPGSDYGYTF
>TRBV7-9|TRBD2|TRBJ2-7|-
TGTGCCAGCAGCTTAAGAAGCGGGAGGGCCAACGAGCAGTACTTC
CASSLRSGRANEQYF
>TRBV18|-|TRBJ1-2|-
TGTGCCAGCTCACCACGACTGTCTAACTATGGCTACACCTTC
CASSPRLSNYGYTF
>TRBV28|TRBD1|TRBJ1-5|-
TGTGCCAGCAGTTGGGGACAGGGCATCAATCAGCCCCAGCATTTT
CASSWGQGINQPQHF
>TRBV30|-|TRBJ1-2|once
TGTGCCTGGAGTGGGGGGGGAGTTGGCTACACCTTC
CAWSGGGVGYTF
>TRBV18|-|TRBJ2-6|few
TGTGCCAGCTCAAAAGAAAGCCCAGGGACTGGGGCCAACGTCCTGACTTTC
CASSKESPGTGANVLTF
>TRBV6-5|-|TRBJ1-2|-
TGTGCCAGCAGTTACCAGGGCAGCTGGGTCTTC
CASSYQGSWVF
>TRBV28|TRBD1|TRBJ1-5|-
TGTGCCACCGAATGGGCAGGGGGCGTCCTCAATCAGCCCCAGCATTTT
CATEWAGGVLNQPQHF
>TRBV4-1|-|TRBJ1-2|once
TGCGCCAGCAGCCAAGATCTGGGGTCTACTAACTATGGCTACACCTTC
CASSQDLGSTNYGYTF
>TRBV6-1|TRBD1|TRBJ1-2|-
TGTGCCAGCAGACTTAGACAGGGAGCTGGCTACACCTTC
CASRLRQGAGYTF
>TRBV5-1|-|TRBJ1-1|-
TGCGCCAGCAACGTTGACGGACGGGCTGAAGCTTTCTTT
CASNVDGRAEAFF
>TRBV6-5|TRBD2|TRBJ2-1|-
TGTGCCAGCAGTTGGCGGGGGGGCCGTAATGAGCAGTTCTTC
CASSWRGGRNEQFF
>TRBV7-3|TRBD2|TRBJ2-2|-
TGTGCCAGCAGCTTCGGGACTAGCGGGAGAACCGGGGAGCTGTTTTTT
CASSFGTSGRTGELFF
>TRBV5-1|-|TRBJ1-4|-
TGCGCCAGCAGCTCGAGTGGGGGAGGGGAAAAACTGTTTTTT
CASSSSGGGEKLFF
>TRBV30|-|TRBJ1-6|-
TGTGCCTGCGCCGCGGGTAGCGCGGCGGGTTCACCCCTCCACTTT
CACAAGSAAGSPLHF
>TRBV7-6|-|TRBJ2-5|-
TGTGCCAGCAGCTTAGAGGCTACCGGGCGGGAGACCCAGTACTTC
CASSLEATGRETQYF
>TRBV5-1|TRBD2|TRBJ2-5|-
TGCGCCAGCAGCTTGTCGCGGGGGGGCCGGGAGACCCAGTACTTC
CASSLSRGGRETQYF
>TRBV5-1|TRBD2|TRBJ2-2|-
TGCGCCAGCAGCTTGGACGCGGGGGGGCCCGCGGTCGGGGAGCTGTTTTTT
CASSLDAGGPAVGELFF
>TRBV27|-|TRBJ2-1|once
TGTGCCAGCAGTTTCCTTGTCGGTGAGCAGTTCTTC
CASSFLVGEQFF
>TRBV28|TRBD2|TRBJ2-3|-
TGTGCCACCCTGCTAGCGGGGGGGCAAACAGATACGCAGTATTTT
CATLLAGGQTDTQYF
>TRBV4-1|TRBD1|TRBJ1-2|-
TGCGCCAGCAGCCAAACGCGGGACAGAGGGCTTTATGGCTACACCTTC
CASSQTRDRGLYGYTF
>TRBV4-1|-|TRBJ2-1|-
TGCGCCAGCAGCCAAGATGCGGCGGCGAGTTACAATGAGCAGTTCTTC
CASSQDAAASYNEQFF
>TRBV6-5|-|TRBJ1-2|-
TGTGCCAGCGCGAAGCAGGGGAGACTCTATGGCTACACCTTC
CASAKQGRLYGYTF
>TRBV6-6|TRBD2|TRBJ2-1|once
TGTGCCAGCAGTTACTCAGAACTAGCGGCCTACAATGAGCAGTTCTTC
CASSYSELAAYNEQFF
>TRBV4-1|-|TRBJ2-7|once
TGCGCCAGCAGCCCAGCAGGGGCAAGCTCCTACGAGCAGTACTTC
CASSPAGASSYEQYF
>TRBV6-5|-|TRBJ1-1|-
TGTGCCAGCATCCCCATGGGATCGGTCACTGAAGCTTTCTTT
CASIPMGSVTEAFF
>TRBV7-9|TRBD1|TRBJ1-5|-
TGTGCCAGCAGCTTAGTCTCGGGACAGGGTTTTGGTCAGCCCCAGCATTTT
CASSLVSGQGFGQPQHF
>TRBV28|-|TRBJ2-5|-
TGTGCCAGCAGTTTATTGACAGGGACCCAGTACTTC
CASSLLTGTQYF
>TRBV6-5|-|TRBJ2-7|-
TGTGCCAGCAGTTCCAGGGTCTACGAGCAGTACTTC
CASSSRVYEQYF
>TRBV28|-|TRBJ1-2|-
TGTGCCAGCAGAGGCTTTGTTCAGGGATTTTCGGGCTACACCTTC
CASRGFVQGFSGYTF
>TRBV6-6|TRBD2|TRBJ2-1|-
TGTGCCAGCAGTTACGGGGGTACTAGCGGGGATGAGCAGTTCTTC
CASSYGGTSGDEQFF
>TRBV15|-|TRBJ1-5|-
TGTGCCACCAGCAGTGTCGGTAGCAATCAGCCCCAGCATTTT
CATSSVGSNQPQHF
>TRBV27|-|TRBJ2-5|-
TGTGCCAGCTGCCTCGACAAGAAAAACCAAGAGACCCAGTACTTC
CASCLDKKNQETQYF
>TRBV28|-|TRBJ2-6|-
TGTGCCAGCAGTTTGGGGGAATTCTCTGGGGCCAACGTCCTGACTTTC
CASSLGEFSGANVLTF
>TRBV11-3|-|TRBJ2-2|-
TGTGCCAGCAGCTCAGCGGACCCCGGGGAGCTGTTTTTT
CASSSADPGELFF
>TRBV27|-|TRBJ1-2|-
TGTGCCAGCAGTCCCCCGGGTGGGGGGAACTATGGCTACACCTTC
CASSPPGGGNYGYTF
>TRBV28|-|TRBJ1-3|-
TGTGCCAGCAGTCCAGGGTTCCGAAACACCATATATTTT
CASSPGFRNTIYF
>TRBV6-8|-|TRBJ2-1|-
TGTGCCAGCAGTCCTGGACACCATGAGCAGTTCTTC
CASSPGHHEQFF
>TRBV7-3|-|TRBJ1-1|-
TGTGCCAGCAGCCCCACCCCGCTGAACACTGAAGCTTTCTTT
CASSPTPLNTEAFF
>TRBV27|-|TRBJ2-1|-
TGTGCCAGCAGTTTTGGGGATGAGCAGTTCTTC
CASSFGDEQFF
>TRBV18|TRBD1|TRBJ1-2|-
TGTGCCAGCTCAGCCGGACAGGGGTTTATTGGCTACACCTTC
CASSAGQGFIGYTF
>TRBV15|-|TRBJ1-2|-
TGTGCCACCAGCAGTCAGGACTATGGCTACACCTTC
CATSSQDYGYTF
>TRBV19|TRBD1|TRBJ2-2|-
TGTGCCAGTAGTCGGGACAGGGGGATCGGGGAGCTGTTTTTT
CASSRDRGIGELFF
>TRBV6-6|-|TRBJ1-4|-
TGTGCCAGCAGTCAAAGAGGGAAGAATGAAAAACTGTTTTTT
CASSQRGKNEKLFF
>TRBV27|TRBD2|TRBJ2-5|-
TGTGCCAGCAGTTTCGGATTCGTAGCGGGGGGGCCAGAGACCCAGTACTTC
CASSFGFVAGGPETQYF
>TRBV28|-|TRBJ1-5|-
TGTGCCAGCAGTGTCAATCAGCCCCAGCATTTT
CASSVNQPQHF
>TRBV19|-|TRBJ2-3|-
TGTGCCAGTAGTATCGGGGGTGGAGATACGCAGTATTTT
CASSIGGGDTQYF
>TRBV6-5|TRBD1|TRBJ2-5|-
TGTGCCAGCAGTCGGACAGGGACCACCCAAGAGACCCAGTACTTC
CASSRTGTTQETQYF
>TRBV10-3|TRBD1|TRBJ1-1|-
TGTGCCATCGGTCCGACAGGGGCTTTGAACACTGAAGCTTTCTTT
CAIGPTGALNTEAFF
>TRBV7-9|TRBD1|TRBJ1-6|-
TGTGCCAGCAGCCCGGGACAGCTAGATAATTCACCCCTCCACTTT
CASSPGQLDNSPLHF